This TCR beta chain comes out of a study of Ad26.COV2.S vaccination and SARS-CoV-2 variants. Study-level information: Dosing was one shot or two shots 56 days apart.

General observations from the study: Ad26.COV2.S recipients had broader spike-specific TCRs (P = 0.0014). Those who received vaccine or placebo ended up with similar non-spike TCR breadth. Reportedly, spike-specific CD8+ and CD4+ T cell responses achieved substantial breadth once vaccination had taken place.

The treatment denotes: around 19 received Ad26.COV2.S at low or high dose, single or two shots; roughly five received placebo; per-sample allocation not given. After the first vaccine or placebo injection, samples were drawn on day 63. V was pared by 0 bases and J by 0 bases, with 10 bases between. The CDR3 contains 16 residues. Per the germline V gene, CDR1 is MGHRA and CDR2 is YSYEKL. As regards this clone: Its target is not known.

This table comes from immunoSEQ multiplex PCR, and its TCRdb copy is limited to in-frame clones, with some not included. The table shows 350,000 to 450,000 clones, with about 80% occurring only once. Sequencing used peripheral blood, obtained in a trial of Ad26.COV2.S vaccine versus placebo. This TCR was sampled from a person aged 18 to 59 who received the Ad26.COV2.S COVID-19 vaccine or a placebo. The chain has TRBV4-1 and TRBJ2-3; D call uncertain. CDR3 residues: CASSQDHGRSTDTQYF. CDR3 DNA sequence: TGCGCCAGCAGCCAAGATCACGGCAGAAGCACAGATACGCAGTATTTT.